This TCR beta chain was retrieved from a study of blood T cell repertoires in COVID-19. Across the whole study: Material from acute and convalescent COVID-19 was sourced from the United States, Italy and Spain. T cells, B-cell-depleted T cells, or PBMCs provided the cDNA or gDNA that served as material.

Per the original data handling: Counts of nucleated cells, estimated from reference gene primer amplification, were obtained. Clones were read by immunoSEQ multiplex PCR, and TCRdb kept only the in-frame ones, dropping some. For V, J and clone size, that table is used; D and trimming come from the DNA. The table has 200,000 or so clones, around 85% seen once. With 3 bases removed from V and 7 bases from J, the gap between germline ends came to 12 bases. This CDR3 region has 13 residues. Germline-derived CDR1 and CDR2 are LGHDT and YNNKEL (reference sequence). The sample taken for sequencing was peripheral blood. The sequence was collected from a man in his 70s with active or convalescent COVID-19. The rearrangement uses TRBV3-1 (or the pseudogene TRBV3-2) and TRBJ1-1, with a weak D call TRBD1 (5 bases). The CDR3 DNA reads TGTGCCAGCAGCCAGGGGGGGGAGAGTGAAGCTTTCTTT. It codes for CASSQGGESEAFF.